The T cell receptor beta chain under discussion was sequenced for a study of shared clonotypes between healthy human individuals (dated by TCRdb to the early 2020s). General notes on the study: The cohort comprised a couple of women and a few men aged 18 to 49 years. Per donor, three plates each were used for CD4 naive and CD4 memory, two for CD8 naive, and one for CD8 memory. To increase sequencing depth and limit assay-specific biases, TCR repertoire library preparation and sequencing were carried out by different laboratories using diverse techniques. Blood TCR repertoires of about five healthy adults were deeply sequenced to estimate repertoire size and the extent of clonotype sharing between individuals. Between about 0.94 and 8.9 billion PBMCs per donor were obtained by leukapheresis. Study-wide conclusions, independent of this receptor: The small number of donors limited the genetic and exposure-history diversity represented. Larger estimated clonotype richness was generally found for naive subsets than for memory subsets. Pairwise subsampling indicated that sequencing depth was expected to affect the degree of clonotype sharing among donors. Incomplete sequencing was indicated by rarefaction of sorted-subset datasets, despite the large sequencing depth. Compared with non-shared clonotypes, clonotypes shared by all four sorted-subset donors had higher generation probabilities. Sampling was restricted to blood, and TCR repertoires in tissue are likely to differ from TCR repertoires in blood. About 5% of naive CD4, around 3.5% of naive CD8, approximately 2% of memory CD4, and around 0.4% of memory CD8 clonotypes were shared across several donors.

The donors were healthy, HIV-negative adults with no recently reported acute infections or vaccinations. Every donor was a Caucasian adult living in Nashville, Tennessee, USA. CD4+ T cells were enriched through magnetic negative selection, after which naive cells were positively selected on CD45RA and the remaining negative fraction served as the memory subset. After blood collection by leukapheresis, PBMCs were isolated using Ficoll-Histopaque density gradient centrifugation and then cryopreserved in the vapor phase of liquid nitrogen. Purity and quantity of every magnetically sorted T cell population were checked by analytical flow cytometry. Genomic DNA was isolated from each sorted fraction and quantified by UV absorbance on a Nanodrop 2000c. Using the deep immunoSEQ assay, TCR CDR3 regions were amplified from genomic DNA by multiplex PCR. Extracted genomic DNA from each cell subset was distributed evenly across all wells of several immunoSEQ 96-well plates, and each plate was treated as a replicate. Each replicate PCR for sorted subsets received roughly 0.2 ug genomic DNA, equal to about 30,000 T cell genomes. Purified libraries were measured with a Qubit 3.0 fluorometer, size-checked on a Bioanalyzer 2100, and measured again with the KAPA Library Quantification kit. Every immunoSEQ 96-well plate was sequenced on a dedicated single-read 150-cycle Illumina NextSeq 550 flow cell. In the paper's pipeline: The immunoSEQ output contained only junctional sequences without quality scores, so filtering could not match that applied to full-length reads. Sequences were annotated with PyIR, a Python wrapper for IgBLAST v1.9, using IMGT germline references to assign V/J genes and CDR3. Any read was removed if the V/J assignment was weak (E-value above 1e-6), the CDR3 was missing, or the read contained stop codons, out-of-frame junctions, or ambiguous translated residues. V3J clonotypes were defined as sequences sharing an identical inferred V gene, J gene, and CDR3 amino acid sequence. Percentage overlap between repertoires was computed as shared unique clonotypes divided by the size of the smaller repertoire. Richness of each repertoire was evaluated using RTK rarefaction, the Chao1 estimator, and Recon v2.1 estimates of unobserved clonotypes. For all TCRbeta clonotypes obtained by the gDNA method from a few donors, generation probabilities were computed with OLGA. As stored in TCRdb, this immuneACCESS dataset retains in-frame rearrangements with V and J assigned. A fraction of the clones does not appear; measured against another copy, unresolved V genes explain less than half of the discrepancy, and the remainder lacks a known reason. The DNA was the basis for D and trimming; V, J and clone size are from that table. Here the sample has 1.6 million or so clones; roughly 98.5% occur a single time. The ten largest clonotypes hold 0.36% of the sample.

On this clone: Its antigen is currently not known. Within one base of it there is no much larger clone, and no base qualities were kept.

The sample taken for sequencing was naive CD4+ T cells sorted from blood. The cell subset or site tag for this specimen amounts to: CD45RA+ positively selected. The TCR originated in a man aged 25 to 40 in good health.

The bases are TGTGCCATCAGTGAGCCCAGGGAGTTAGATACGCAGTATTTT. It is translated as CAISEPRELDTQYF. Rearrangement joined TRBV10-3 to TRBJ2-3; the D gene could be either TRBD1 or TRBD2, each agreeing at 5 bases. In the germline V gene, CDR1 corresponds to ENHRY and CDR2 to SYGVKD. The CDR3 measures 14 amino acids from cysteine to phenylalanine. Only the CDR3 DNA is retained, 42 bases long and in frame from the first base. Relative to germline, V is 2 bases shorter and J is 5 bases shorter, with 11 bases between their ends.